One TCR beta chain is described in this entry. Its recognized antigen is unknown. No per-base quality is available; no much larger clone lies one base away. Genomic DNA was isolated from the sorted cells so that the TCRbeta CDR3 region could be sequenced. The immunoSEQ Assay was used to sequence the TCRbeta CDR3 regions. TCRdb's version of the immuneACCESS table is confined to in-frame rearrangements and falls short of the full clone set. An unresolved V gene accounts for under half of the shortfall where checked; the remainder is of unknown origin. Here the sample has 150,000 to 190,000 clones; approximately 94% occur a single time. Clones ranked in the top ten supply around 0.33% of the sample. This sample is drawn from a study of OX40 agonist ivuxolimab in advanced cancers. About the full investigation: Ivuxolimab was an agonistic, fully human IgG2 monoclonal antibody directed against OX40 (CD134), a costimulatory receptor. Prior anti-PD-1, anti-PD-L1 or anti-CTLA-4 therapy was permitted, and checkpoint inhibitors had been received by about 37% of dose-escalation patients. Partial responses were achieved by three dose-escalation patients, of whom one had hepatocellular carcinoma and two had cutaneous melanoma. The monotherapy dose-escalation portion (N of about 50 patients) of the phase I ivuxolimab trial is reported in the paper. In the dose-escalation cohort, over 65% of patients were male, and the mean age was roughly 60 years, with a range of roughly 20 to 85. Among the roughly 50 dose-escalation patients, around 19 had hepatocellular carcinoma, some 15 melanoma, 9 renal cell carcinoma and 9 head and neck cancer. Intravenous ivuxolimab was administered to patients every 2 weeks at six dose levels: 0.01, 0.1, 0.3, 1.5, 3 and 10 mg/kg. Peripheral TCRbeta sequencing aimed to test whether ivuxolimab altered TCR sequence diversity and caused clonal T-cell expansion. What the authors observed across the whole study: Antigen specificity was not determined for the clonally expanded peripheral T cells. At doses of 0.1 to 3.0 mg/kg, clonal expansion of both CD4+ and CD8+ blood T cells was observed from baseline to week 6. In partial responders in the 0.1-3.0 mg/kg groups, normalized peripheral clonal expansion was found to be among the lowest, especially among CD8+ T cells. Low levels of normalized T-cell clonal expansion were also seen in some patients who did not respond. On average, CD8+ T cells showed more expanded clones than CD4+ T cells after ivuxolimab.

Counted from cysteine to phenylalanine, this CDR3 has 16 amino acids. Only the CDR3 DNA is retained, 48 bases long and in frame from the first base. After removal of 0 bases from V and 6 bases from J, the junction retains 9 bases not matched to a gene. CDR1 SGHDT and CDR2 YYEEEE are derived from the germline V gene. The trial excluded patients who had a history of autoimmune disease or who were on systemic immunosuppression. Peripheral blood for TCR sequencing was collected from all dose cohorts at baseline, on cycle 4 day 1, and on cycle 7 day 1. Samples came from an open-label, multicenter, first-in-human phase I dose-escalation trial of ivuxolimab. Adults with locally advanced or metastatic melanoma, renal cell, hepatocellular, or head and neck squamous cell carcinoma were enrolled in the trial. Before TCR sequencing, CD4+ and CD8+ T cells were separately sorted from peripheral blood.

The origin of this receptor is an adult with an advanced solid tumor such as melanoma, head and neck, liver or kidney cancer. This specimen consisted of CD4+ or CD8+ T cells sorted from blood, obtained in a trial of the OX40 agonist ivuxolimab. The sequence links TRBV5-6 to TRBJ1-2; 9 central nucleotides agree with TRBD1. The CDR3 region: CASSLAVDRGFHGYTF. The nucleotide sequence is TGTGCCAGCAGCTTGGCCGTCGACAGGGGGTTTCATGGCTACACCTTC.